A single sample is the source of the 19 T cell receptor beta chains below, sequenced in a study of T cell repertoires in cytomegalovirus infection. Their recognized antigens are unknown. Using its own MiXCR run on the reads, TCRdb lists one record per CDR3 protein. The top ten clones hold 11% to 15% of a sample with approximately 990,000 distinct CDR3 sequences, 31% of them seen once. The sample here was cultured CD8+ T cells from PBMCs, taken from culture after CMV antigen stimulation. These TCRs come from a human donor in good health (CMV status not recorded). Some clones in this sample may be carry-over from other donors' samples.

This clonotype was seen more than once but under ten times. This sequence joins TRBV4-3 and TRBJ2-7, with D unclear. The CDR3 loop spans 13 amino acids. The V and J ends lost 0 bases and 5 bases respectively, with 8 bases between them. In germline, CDR1 is LGHNA, CDR2 YSLEER. The CDR3 spells CASSQDLRDEQYV. The CDR3 region has the DNA TGCGCCAGCAGCCAAGATTTAAGGGACGAGCAGTACGTC.

V and J are TRBV7-9 and TRBJ1-3, with a tentative D call TRBD1 (6 bases). This CDR3 is built from 18 residues. Trimming removed 4 bases from V and 2 bases from J, with 21 bases in between. Germline V CDR1 and CDR2: SEHNR, FQNEAQ (reference sequence). In DNA, the CDR3 is TGTGCCAGCAGCTCCCGGGACATCGGGCCGATCACTGGAAACACCATATATTTT. It codes for CASSSRDIGPITGNTIYF. The full variable domain, rest sourced from reference TRBV7-9 and TRBJ1-3, is DTGVSQNPRHKITKRGQNVTFRCDPISEHNRLYWYRQTLGQGPEFLTYFQNEAQLEKSRLLSDRFSAERPKGSFSTLEIQRTEQGDSAMYLCASSSRDIGPITGNTIYFGEGSWLTVV.

The CDR3 DNA sequence: TGTGCCAGCAGCCAAGAGCGGGGGTTCACGAACTATGGCTACACCTTC. Translating it yields CASSQERGFTNYGYTF. The chain has TRBV4-2 and TRBJ1-2, with D perhaps TRBD1 (5 bases). The germline gives CDR1 LGHNA, CDR2 YNFKEQ. There are 16 residues in the CDR3. The V and J ends lost 0 bases and 2 bases respectively, with 13 bases between them.

This clonotype was observed a handful of times. The DNA for the CDR3 is TGTGCCACCAGCAGAGATTCTGGGACCCCCTACAATGAGCAGTTCTTC. This encodes CATSRDSGTPYNEQFF. The chain carries TRBV15 and TRBJ2-1; the D call may be TRBD1 or TRBD2 (5 bases each). This CDR3 has 16 residues. V lost 0 bases and J lost 2, with 11 bases in between. CDR1 is LNHNV, CDR2 YYDKDF, per germline (reference sequence).

This clonotype was seen more than once but under ten times. The chain is built from TRBV7-9 and TRBJ1-1; the D gene is possibly TRBD1 (6 bases). Germline V gene data show CDR1 as SEHNR and CDR2 as FQNEAQ (reference sequence). CDR3 size: 12 residues. Trimming stripped 8 bases from V and 6 bases from J, with 13 bases between. CDR3 protein: CASGGGHPEAFF. In DNA form, the CDR3 reads TGTGCCAGCGGGGGGGGGCACCCTGAAGCTTTCTTT.

The sample holds many counts of this clonotype. The chain carries TRBV20-1 and TRBJ2-7, with TRBD1 matching over 9 bases. Trimming removed 5 bases from V and 3 bases from J; junction bases left unmatched: 11. CDR1 is DFQATT, CDR2 SNEGSKA, per germline (reference sequence). The CDR3 has 15 residues. The CDR3 DNA sequence: TGCAGTGCTTCGGACCCGGGACAGGGTAACTACGAGCAGTACTTC. Protein: CSASDPGQGNYEQYF.

This clonotype occurred many times. V usage is TRBV7-8 and J usage is TRBJ1-1; D unresolved. This CDR3 region has 14 residues. The germline V gene encodes CDR1 SGHVS and CDR2 FQNEAQ. With 1 base removed from V and 0 bases from J, the gap between germline ends came to 6 bases. The CDR3 protein is CASSLGPVNTEAFF. The DNA for the CDR3 is TGTGCCAGCAGCTTAGGCCCAGTGAACACTGAAGCTTTCTTT.

CDR3 in DNA: TGTGCCAGCAGTTCTGTTAACCAAGAGACCCAGTACTTC. This sequence encodes CASSSVNQETQYF. The chain employs TRBV12-3 or TRBV12-4 and TRBJ2-5; D remains ambiguous. The CDR3 length is 13 residues. V shed 4 bases and J shed 0 bases, with 6 bases lying between them.

J is TRBJ2-7 and V is TRBV10-1, with 7 positions matching TRBD2. The junction had 2 bases not matched to a gene; V was cut back by 6 bases and J by 3 bases. This CDR3 has 12 residues. Germline V lookup: CDR1 WNHNN, CDR2 SYGVQD (reference sequence). Here the CDR3 DNA reads TGCGCCAGCAGCCGGGAGGACTACGAGCAGTACTTC. This codes for CASSREDYEQYF.

This clonotype was seen repeatedly, ten times or more. The chain recombines TRBV25-1 with TRBJ2-3; the D is unclear. Germline loops: CDR1 MGHDK, CDR2 SYGVNS. This CDR3 comprises 16 residues. Trimming shortened V by 2 bases and J by 4 bases, and 16 bases separated the two germline ends. This chain's CDR3 is CASSEDRSSISDTQYF. The CDR3 DNA reads TGTGCCAGCAGTGAAGATCGGTCTAGTATCTCAGATACGCAGTATTTT. Drawing the rest from reference TRBV25-1 and TRBJ2-3, the complete variable domain is EADIYQTPRYLVIGTGKKITLECSQTMGHDKMYWYQQDPGMELHLIHYSYGVNSTEKGDLSSESTVSRIRTEHFPLTLESARPSHTSQYLCASSEDRSSISDTQYFGPGTRLTVL.

The rearrangement links TRBV4-3 to TRBJ1-6; D uncertain. Germline CDR1 reads LGHNA; CDR2 reads YSLEER. The ends were cut back, 3 bases at V and 10 bases at J, with 10 bases in the middle. CDR3 length: 13 residues. CDR3 bases: TGCGCCAGCAGCCACAATAACGACTCACCCCTCCACTTT. Its translation: CASSHNNDSPLHF.

This clonotype has more than one count but fewer than ten. This chain links TRBV11-3 with TRBJ1-1; D remains unclear. From germline, CDR1 is SGHNT and CDR2 YENEEA. Trimming cost V 5 bases and J 4 bases, with 11 bases left between them. The length of the CDR3 is 13 residues. The CDR3 reads CASSPRSGTEAFF. In nucleotides, the CDR3 is TGTGCCAGCAGCCCCCGCTCGGGCACTGAAGCTTTCTTT.

The rearrangement joins TRBV28 to TRBJ1-3, with no clear D. Germline CDR1 is MDHEN and CDR2 is SYDVKM. Trimming pared 3 bases from V and 0 bases from J, leaving 12 bases between. The CDR3 is 16 amino acids. In DNA form, the CDR3 reads TGTGCCAGCAGTTTCGAAGGTTTTGGCTCTGGAAACACCATATATTTT. Translating it yields CASSFEGFGSGNTIYF. The complete variable domain, with remaining parts taken from reference TRBV28 and TRBJ1-3, reads DVKVTQSSRYLVKRTGEKVFLECVQDMDHENMFWYRQDPGLGLRLIYFSYDVKMKEKGDIPEGYSVSREKKERFSLILESASTNQTSMYLCASSFEGFGSGNTIYFGEGSWLTVV.

This clonotype has only a few counts. The chain recombines TRBV2 with TRBJ2-1, with 10 nucleotides matching TRBD2. The CDR3 is made up of 18 amino acids. CDR1 is SNHLY and CDR2 is FYNNEI in the germline V gene. Unmatched junction bases numbered 8, after V lost 1 base and J lost 2 bases. This CDR3 is CASSEGGSGGLPYNEQFF. CDR3 in DNA: TGTGCCAGCAGTGAAGGCGGTAGCGGGGGGCTTCCCTACAATGAGCAGTTCTTC.

The V gene is TRBV27, the J gene TRBJ1-5, with D unresolved. The V and J ends lost 5 bases and 5 bases respectively, with 16 bases between them. The germline CDR1 and CDR2 sequences are MNHEY and SMNVEV (reference sequence). The CDR3 length is 15 residues. This chain's CDR3 is CASSPWSLADQPQHF. In DNA form, the CDR3 reads TGTGCCAGCAGTCCCTGGTCACTAGCGGATCAGCCCCAGCATTTT.

This chain connects TRBV12-3 or TRBV12-4 to TRBJ1-2, with D possibly TRBD1 on 6 matching bases. V shed 2 bases and J shed 4 bases, with 8 bases lying between them. This CDR3 has 13 residues. As DNA, the CDR3 is TGTGCCAGCAGTTTACAGGACAGCTATGGCTACACCTTC. This gives the protein CASSLQDSYGYTF.

This clonotype was recorded at least ten times. The rearrangement links TRBV4-2 to TRBJ2-7, with TRBD1 as a possible D gene (8 bases). This CDR3 has 15 residues. The germline gives CDR1 LGHNA, CDR2 YNFKEQ. Deletions cut 4 bases from V and 4 bases from J, with 17 bases between. CDR3 region: CASSLPGQGGYEQYF. The CDR3, as DNA: TGTGCCAGCAGCCTCCCCGGACAGGGAGGGTACGAGCAGTACTTC.

Here the CDR3 reads CASSSGQGAWEETQYF. CDR3 sequence (DNA): TGTGCCAGCAGCTCCGGACAGGGGGCCTGGGAGGAGACCCAGTACTTC. The chain is built from TRBV13 and TRBJ2-5, with 11 bases identical to TRBD1. The germline gives CDR1 PRHDT, CDR2 FYEKMQ (reference sequence). This CDR3 spans 16 amino acids. Trimming cost V 4 bases and J 5 bases; bases outside gene matches: 9.

About this clonotype itself: An end of the junction does not agree with germline; a read error may underlie this. The chain couples TRBV7-4 to TRBJ1-6; 7 bases agree with TRBD1. Germline CDR1 is SGHVT and CDR2 is SQSDAQ. This CDR3 region has 16 residues. CDR3 amino acids: CANSLLAGTANSPLHF. The CDR3 DNA reads TGTGCCAACAGCCTTTTGGCCGGGACAGCAAATTCACCCCTCCACTTT.